The count of the clone carrying this T cell receptor (beta chain) is one. Its antigen is currently unknown. Profiling relied on immunoSEQ multiplex PCR, and the TCRdb table lists in-frame clones only, not all of them. The sample yields about 62,000 clones, approximately 80% seen once. Trimming pared 5 bases from V and 0 bases from J, leaving 18 bases between. Germline V CDR1 and CDR2: GTSNPN, SVGIG (reference sequence). The CDR3 has 16 residues. This entry belongs to a study of OX40 agonist ivuxolimab in advanced cancers. In the study overall: Patients with prior anti-PD-1, anti-PD-L1 or anti-CTLA-4 therapy were eligible; approximately 40% had some. Study results and caveats: At 0.1 to 3.0 mg/kg, CD4+ and CD8+ blood T cells expanded clonally by week 6. CD4+ T cells averaged fewer expanded clones than CD8+ T cells.

This TCR derives from an adult with an advanced solid tumor such as melanoma, head and neck, liver or kidney cancer. J is TRBJ2-3 and V is TRBV30; unclear D gene. The sample was CD4+ or CD8+ T cells sorted from blood, taken in a trial of the OX40 agonist ivuxolimab. The CDR3 is CAWPPGSARSTDTQYF. Written as DNA, the CDR3 is TGTGCCTGGCCCCCTGGATCAGCGAGAAGCACAGATACGCAGTATTTT.